This is a list of T cell receptor beta chains from one sample in a study of blood T cell repertoires in COVID-19. The protocol was immunoSEQ multiplex PCR, while the TCRdb copy is restricted to in-frame clones and leaves out a portion. The table records about 79,000 clones, roughly 89% of them present only once. Sequences were obtained from peripheral blood. These receptors originate from a man between 65 and 79 years old with active or convalescent COVID-19. Each CDR3 is given with its conserved first and last residue. The order of the fields is clone size, J gene, D gene, V gene, CDR3 DNA, CDR3 protein. D genes are given only for firm matches. Expanded clones get a size class; other rows say once, few or many, or leave the size out.

abundance: -; j_gene: TRBJ2-7; d_gene: TRBD2; v_gene: TRBV28; CDR3nt: TGTGCCAGCAGTTCCCCGGGCGGGAGCTCCTACGAGCAGTACTTC; CDR3aa: CASSSPGGSSYEQYF
abundance: few; j_gene: TRBJ1-2; d_gene: -; v_gene: TRBV30; CDR3nt: TGTGCCTGGAGTGTAGGGGGTACGGCGATATGTTGCACCTTC; CDR3aa: CAWSVGGTAICCTF
abundance: -; j_gene: TRBJ2-3; d_gene: TRBD2; v_gene: TRBV5-1; CDR3nt: TGCGCCAGCAGTGAAGGGGCTAGCGGGATCGTAGATACGCAGTATTTT; CDR3aa: CASSEGASGIVDTQYF
abundance: -; j_gene: TRBJ1-1; d_gene: -; v_gene: TRBV6-6; CDR3nt: TGTGCCAGCAGCTACCGACAGGCGTTGAACACTGAAGCTTTCTTT; CDR3aa: CASSYRQALNTEAFF
abundance: -; j_gene: TRBJ2-3; d_gene: TRBD2; v_gene: TRBV5-1; CDR3nt: TGCGCCAGCAGCACCCGGGGGGGGCCAGATACGCAGTATTTT; CDR3aa: CASSTRGGPDTQYF
abundance: -; j_gene: TRBJ1-4; d_gene: TRBD1; v_gene: TRBV6-5; CDR3nt: TGTGCCAGCAGTCCCCCTGTGACAGGGGACGAAAAACTGTTTTTT; CDR3aa: CASSPPVTGDEKLFF
abundance: -; j_gene: TRBJ1-1; d_gene: -; v_gene: TRBV19; CDR3nt: TGTGCCAGTAGTAACACAGGGTCTGGCACTGAAGCTTTCTTT; CDR3aa: CASSNTGSGTEAFF
abundance: -; j_gene: TRBJ2-1; d_gene: TRBD2; v_gene: TRBV3-1/TRBV3-2; CDR3nt: TGTGCCAGCAGCCATCTATCCGGGAGGGACGGTGAGCAGTTCTTC; CDR3aa: CASSHLSGRDGEQFF
abundance: -; j_gene: TRBJ2-7; d_gene: TRBD1; v_gene: TRBV10-1; CDR3nt: TGCGCCAGCAGAGCCGCTCCTCCGGGACAGGGGGTTATCGAGCAGTACTTC; CDR3aa: CASRAAPPGQGVIEQYF
abundance: -; j_gene: TRBJ1-5; d_gene: -; v_gene: TRBV2; CDR3nt: TGTGCCAGCAGTGAAGACATTGGCCAGAGCAATCAGCCCCAGCATTTT; CDR3aa: CASSEDIGQSNQPQHF
abundance: -; j_gene: TRBJ1-2; d_gene: -; v_gene: TRBV11-2; CDR3nt: TGTGCCAGCTATGACAGTCTGCGTGGCTACACCTTC; CDR3aa: CASYDSLRGYTF
abundance: -; j_gene: TRBJ2-5; d_gene: TRBD2; v_gene: TRBV5-1; CDR3nt: TGCGCCAGCAGCCCCAATGCGGGGGGCCAAGAGACCCAGTACTTC; CDR3aa: CASSPNAGGQETQYF
abundance: -; j_gene: TRBJ2-7; d_gene: TRBD2; v_gene: TRBV19; CDR3nt: TGTGCCAGCTCAAAACTAGCGGGAGATGGCGAGCAGTACTTC; CDR3aa: CASSKLAGDGEQYF
abundance: -; j_gene: TRBJ2-7; d_gene: -; v_gene: TRBV7-9; CDR3nt: TGTGCCAGCAGCCCACAATCAGGGGTTTTCACCTACGAGCAGTACTTC; CDR3aa: CASSPQSGVFTYEQYF
abundance: -; j_gene: TRBJ2-3; d_gene: -; v_gene: TRBV7-3; CDR3nt: TGTGCCAGCAGCTCCGGACTATCCACAGATACGCAGTATTTT; CDR3aa: CASSSGLSTDTQYF
abundance: -; j_gene: TRBJ1-1; d_gene: -; v_gene: TRBV30; CDR3nt: TGTGCCTGGTCGAGGACGGGGAGCGGGGAAGCTTTCTTT; CDR3aa: CAWSRTGSGEAFF
abundance: once; j_gene: TRBJ2-1; d_gene: -; v_gene: TRBV19; CDR3nt: TGTGCCAGTAGTATCGGAGGGGGGGCAAGAGGAGAGCAGTTCTTC; CDR3aa: CASSIGGGARGEQFF
abundance: -; j_gene: TRBJ1-2; d_gene: TRBD1; v_gene: TRBV27; CDR3nt: TGTGCCAGCAGTTTGTACCCGGGGGCAGGGGGACGTGGCTACACCTTC; CDR3aa: CASSLYPGAGGRGYTF
abundance: -; j_gene: TRBJ2-3; d_gene: -; v_gene: TRBV7-2; CDR3nt: TGTGCCAGCAGCTTAGCGGGAGAGCGCCCAGATACGCAGTATTTT; CDR3aa: CASSLAGERPDTQYF
abundance: -; j_gene: TRBJ2-5; d_gene: -; v_gene: TRBV24-1; CDR3nt: TGTGCCACCAGTGCCTACGAGGGCATCCAAGAGACCCAGTACTTC; CDR3aa: CATSAYEGIQETQYF
abundance: -; j_gene: TRBJ2-5; d_gene: TRBD1; v_gene: TRBV28; CDR3nt: TGTGCCAGCAGTTTGGGACAGGGGGCCCCAGGGACCCAGTACTTC; CDR3aa: CASSLGQGAPGTQYF
abundance: -; j_gene: TRBJ2-3; d_gene: TRBD2; v_gene: TRBV6-6; CDR3nt: TGTGCCAGCAGTATGGGGCGGGGGGGCACAGATACGCAGTATTTT; CDR3aa: CASSMGRGGTDTQYF
abundance: -; j_gene: TRBJ2-1; d_gene: TRBD2; v_gene: TRBV19; CDR3nt: TGTGCCAGTAGTAAGGGGAGCGGGAGAATGATGAATGAGCAGTTCTTC; CDR3aa: CASSKGSGRMMNEQFF
abundance: few; j_gene: TRBJ1-1; d_gene: TRBD1; v_gene: TRBV5-5; CDR3nt: TGTGCCAGCAGCCCAAGAAACAGGGGAACTGAAGCTTTCTTT; CDR3aa: CASSPRNRGTEAFF
abundance: -; j_gene: TRBJ2-3; d_gene: -; v_gene: TRBV2; CDR3nt: TGTGCCAGCAGTCCAGCGGGCCCGAGGCCAGATACGCAGTATTTT; CDR3aa: CASSPAGPRPDTQYF
abundance: -; j_gene: TRBJ2-5; d_gene: TRBD1; v_gene: TRBV18; CDR3nt: TGTGCCAGCTCACCACGGGGACAGCAAGAGACCCAGTACTTC; CDR3aa: CASSPRGQQETQYF
abundance: -; j_gene: TRBJ2-7; d_gene: -; v_gene: TRBV6-5; CDR3nt: TGTGCCAGCAGGGGACATGTTACGTACGAGCAGTACTTC; CDR3aa: CASRGHVTYEQYF
abundance: -; j_gene: TRBJ1-5; d_gene: -; v_gene: TRBV19; CDR3nt: TGTGCCAGTATCAAAAATCGGGAGAGTAGCAATCAGCCCCAGCATTTT; CDR3aa: CASIKNRESSNQPQHF
abundance: -; j_gene: TRBJ1-6; d_gene: TRBD1; v_gene: TRBV10-1; CDR3nt: TGCGCCAGCCGCTGGGTAGGACAGGGCGCTTCACCCCTCCACTTT; CDR3aa: CASRWVGQGASPLHF
abundance: -; j_gene: TRBJ2-7; d_gene: TRBD2; v_gene: TRBV6-5; CDR3nt: TGTGCCAGCATTTCCCCCAGCGGGGGAACCTACGAGCAGTACTTC; CDR3aa: CASISPSGGTYEQYF
abundance: -; j_gene: TRBJ1-3; d_gene: -; v_gene: TRBV15; CDR3nt: TGTGCCACCAGCGGTGGGGGACTTGGAAACACCATATATTTT; CDR3aa: CATSGGGLGNTIYF
abundance: -; j_gene: TRBJ2-5; d_gene: -; v_gene: TRBV29-1; CDR3nt: TGCAGCGTTGGGAGGCCCCGCGCGCCCCAGTACTTC; CDR3aa: CSVGRPRAPQYF
abundance: once; j_gene: TRBJ1-6; d_gene: -; v_gene: TRBV19; CDR3nt: TGTGCCAGTAGGGTGATGAGCTCCTATAATTCACCCCTCCACTTT; CDR3aa: CASRVMSSYNSPLHF
abundance: -; j_gene: TRBJ2-1; d_gene: TRBD2; v_gene: TRBV5-1; CDR3nt: TGCGCCAGCAGCTTGGAGCGGGGGAATGAGCAGTTCTTC; CDR3aa: CASSLERGNEQFF
abundance: once; j_gene: TRBJ2-5; d_gene: -; v_gene: TRBV10-3; CDR3nt: TGTGCCATCAGTTCGGACTCGATGGTGGGGACCCAGTACTTC; CDR3aa: CAISSDSMVGTQYF
abundance: few; j_gene: TRBJ2-1; d_gene: -; v_gene: TRBV4-3; CDR3nt: TGCGCCAGCAGCCAGAGAGGCTCCCGGGGGAATGAGCAGTTCTTC; CDR3aa: CASSQRGSRGNEQFF
abundance: -; j_gene: TRBJ2-5; d_gene: TRBD1; v_gene: TRBV3-1/TRBV3-2; CDR3nt: TGTGCCAGCAGCCAAGACCCAGGGGGCTGGGAGACCCAGTACTTC; CDR3aa: CASSQDPGGWETQYF
abundance: -; j_gene: TRBJ2-5; d_gene: -; v_gene: TRBV2; CDR3nt: TGTGCCAGCAGTTACACGAAAGAGACCCAGTACTTC; CDR3aa: CASSYTKETQYF
abundance: -; j_gene: TRBJ2-7; d_gene: -; v_gene: TRBV5-6; CDR3nt: TGTGCCAGCATTCGGGGGTACGAGCAGTACTTC; CDR3aa: CASIRGYEQYF
abundance: -; j_gene: TRBJ2-2; d_gene: TRBD2; v_gene: TRBV9; CDR3nt: TGTGCCAGCAGCTCCCGGACTAGCCTCACCGGGGAGCTGTTTTTT; CDR3aa: CASSSRTSLTGELFF
abundance: -; j_gene: TRBJ1-2; d_gene: -; v_gene: TRBV5-1; CDR3nt: TGCGCCAGCAGCCTAGGGGAGGGTGGCTACACCTTC; CDR3aa: CASSLGEGGYTF
abundance: -; j_gene: TRBJ2-7; d_gene: TRBD1; v_gene: TRBV18; CDR3nt: TGTGCCAGCTCACAGGGACAGGGGGCCTACGAGCAGTACTTC; CDR3aa: CASSQGQGAYEQYF
abundance: -; j_gene: TRBJ2-7; d_gene: TRBD1; v_gene: TRBV6-5; CDR3nt: TGTGCCAGCAGTTACCGTCCCGACAGGGGGAGCGAGCAGTACTTC; CDR3aa: CASSYRPDRGSEQYF
abundance: few; j_gene: TRBJ1-6; d_gene: -; v_gene: TRBV14; CDR3nt: TGTGCCAGCAGCCAAGCTACAGTCGCGAATTCACCCCTCCACTTT; CDR3aa: CASSQATVANSPLHF
abundance: -; j_gene: TRBJ2-7; d_gene: -; v_gene: TRBV4-3; CDR3nt: TGCGCCAGCCTGGTACGGGAGTCAACCTACGAGCAGTACTTC; CDR3aa: CASLVRESTYEQYF
abundance: -; j_gene: TRBJ2-1; d_gene: TRBD2; v_gene: TRBV27; CDR3nt: TGTGCCAGCAGTTTATTCCCTAGCGGGAGAGACAATGAGCAGTTCTTC; CDR3aa: CASSLFPSGRDNEQFF
abundance: -; j_gene: TRBJ1-1; d_gene: -; v_gene: TRBV12-3/TRBV12-4; CDR3nt: TGTGCCAGCAGAGGACAGCTGAACACTGAAGCTTTCTTT; CDR3aa: CASRGQLNTEAFF
abundance: -; j_gene: TRBJ2-5; d_gene: TRBD2; v_gene: TRBV5-1; CDR3nt: TGCGCCAGCAGCTTGGCAACTAGCGGGAGCTCTAAGACCCAGTACTTC; CDR3aa: CASSLATSGSSKTQYF
abundance: -; j_gene: TRBJ2-7; d_gene: -; v_gene: TRBV27; CDR3nt: TGTGCCAGCAGTTCGAGCAACCTTCCTGGCGAGCAGTACTTC; CDR3aa: CASSSSNLPGEQYF